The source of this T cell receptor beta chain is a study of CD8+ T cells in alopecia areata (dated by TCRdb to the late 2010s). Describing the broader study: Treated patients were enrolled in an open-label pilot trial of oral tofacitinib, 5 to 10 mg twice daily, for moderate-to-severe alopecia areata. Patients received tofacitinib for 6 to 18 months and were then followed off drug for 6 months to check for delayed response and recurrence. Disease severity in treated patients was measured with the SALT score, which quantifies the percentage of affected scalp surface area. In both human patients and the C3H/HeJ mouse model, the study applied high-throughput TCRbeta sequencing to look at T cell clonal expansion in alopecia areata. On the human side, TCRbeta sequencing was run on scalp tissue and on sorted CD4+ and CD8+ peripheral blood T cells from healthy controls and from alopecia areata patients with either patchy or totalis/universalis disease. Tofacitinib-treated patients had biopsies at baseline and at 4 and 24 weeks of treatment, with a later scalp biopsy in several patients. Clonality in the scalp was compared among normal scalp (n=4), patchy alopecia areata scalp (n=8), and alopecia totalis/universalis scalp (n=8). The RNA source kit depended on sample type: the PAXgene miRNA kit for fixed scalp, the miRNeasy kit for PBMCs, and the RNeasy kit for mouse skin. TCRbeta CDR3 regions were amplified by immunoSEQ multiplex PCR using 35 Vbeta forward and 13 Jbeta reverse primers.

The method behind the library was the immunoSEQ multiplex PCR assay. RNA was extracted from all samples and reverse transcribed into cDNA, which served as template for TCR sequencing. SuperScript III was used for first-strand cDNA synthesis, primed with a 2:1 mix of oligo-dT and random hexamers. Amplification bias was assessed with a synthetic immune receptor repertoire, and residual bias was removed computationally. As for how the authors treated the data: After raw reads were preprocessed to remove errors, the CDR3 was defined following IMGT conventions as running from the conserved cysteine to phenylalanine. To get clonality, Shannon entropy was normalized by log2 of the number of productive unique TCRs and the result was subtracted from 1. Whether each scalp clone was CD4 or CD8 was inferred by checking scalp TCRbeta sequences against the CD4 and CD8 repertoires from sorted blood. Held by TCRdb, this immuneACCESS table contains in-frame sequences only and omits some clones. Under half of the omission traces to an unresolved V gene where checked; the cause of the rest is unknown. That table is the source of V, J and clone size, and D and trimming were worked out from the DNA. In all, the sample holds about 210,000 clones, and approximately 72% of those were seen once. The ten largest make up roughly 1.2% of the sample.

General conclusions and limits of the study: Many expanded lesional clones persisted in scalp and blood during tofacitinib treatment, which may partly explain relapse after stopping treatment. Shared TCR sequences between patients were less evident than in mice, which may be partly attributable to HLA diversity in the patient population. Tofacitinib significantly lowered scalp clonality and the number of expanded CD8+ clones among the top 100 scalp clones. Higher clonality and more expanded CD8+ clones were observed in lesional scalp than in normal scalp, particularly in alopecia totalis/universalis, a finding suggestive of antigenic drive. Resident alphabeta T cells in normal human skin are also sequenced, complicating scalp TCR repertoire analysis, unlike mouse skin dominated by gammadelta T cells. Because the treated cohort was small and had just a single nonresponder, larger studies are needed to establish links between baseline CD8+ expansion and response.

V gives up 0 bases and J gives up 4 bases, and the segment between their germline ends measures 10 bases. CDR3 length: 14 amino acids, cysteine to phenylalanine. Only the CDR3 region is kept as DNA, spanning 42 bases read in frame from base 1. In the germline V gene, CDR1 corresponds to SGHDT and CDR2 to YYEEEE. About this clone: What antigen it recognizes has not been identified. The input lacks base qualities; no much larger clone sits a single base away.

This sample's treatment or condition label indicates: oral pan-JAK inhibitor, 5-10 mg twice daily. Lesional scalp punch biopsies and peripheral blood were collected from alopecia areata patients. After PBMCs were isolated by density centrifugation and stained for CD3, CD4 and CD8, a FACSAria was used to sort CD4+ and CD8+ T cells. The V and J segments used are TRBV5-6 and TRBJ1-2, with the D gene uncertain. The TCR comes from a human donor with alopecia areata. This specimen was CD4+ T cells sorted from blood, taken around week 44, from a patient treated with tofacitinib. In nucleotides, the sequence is TGTGCCAGCAGCTTGGGTCAATTAGGCTATGGCTACACCTTC. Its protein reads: CASSLGQLGYGYTF.